The 32 T cell receptor beta chains in this list originate from one sample, sequenced in a study of cytomegalovirus exposure and HLA in healthy donors. The PCR employed 60 Vbeta primers together with 13 Jbeta primers. Only in-frame clones appear in the TCRdb table, and some are missing; sequencing was by immunoSEQ multiplex PCR. The sample carries 130,000 or so clones, roughly 82% recorded once. The sequencing input was PBMCs. The receptors derive from a woman between 18 and 30 years old in good health and CMV-seropositive.

Remarks on this clone: One end of the junction does not line up with germline, which may come from a read error. In DNA, the CDR3 is TGTTCCAGCAGCTGGACAGGGGACTCGGGAGAAAAACTGTTTTTT. Translation gives CSSSWTGDSGEKLFF. The V gene is TRBV7-9, the J gene TRBJ1-4, with TRBD1 matching 9 bases. CDR1 and CDR2 from the germline V gene are SEHNR and FQNEAQ (reference sequence). The CDR3 spans 15 residues.

V is TRBV11-2 and J is TRBJ2-2; possibly TRBD2 for D (6 bases). The V gene lost 6 bases and the J gene lost 0 bases, with 11 bases spanning the gap. CDR3 length: 15 residues. The germline V gene encodes CDR1 SGHAT and CDR2 FQNNGV. The CDR3 DNA reads TGTGCCAGCAGTCGCGGGACCACGAACACCGGGGAGCTGTTTTTT. Amino acid sequence: CASSRGTTNTGELFF. Drawing the rest from reference TRBV11-2 and TRBJ2-2, the complete variable domain is EAGVAQSPRYKIIEKRQSVAFWCNPISGHATLYWYQQILGQGPKLLIQFQNNGVVDDSQLPKDRFSAERLKGVDSTLKIQPAKLEDSAVYLCASSRGTTNTGELFFGEGSRLTVL.

The chain links TRBV9 to TRBJ2-7, with 9 bases matching TRBD1. The CDR3 is made up of 14 amino acids. With V trimmed by 0 bases and J by 3 bases, 1 base remained unmatched. Per the germline V gene, CDR1 is SGDLS and CDR2 is YYNGEE. The DNA of the CDR3 is TGTGCCAGCAGCGTAGGGACAGGGGTCTACGAGCAGTACTTC. This translates into CASSVGTGVYEQYF.

The chain links TRBV10-2 to TRBJ1-6; tentatively, D is TRBD1 (6 bases). In germline, CDR1 is WSHSY, CDR2 SAAADI. This CDR3 contains 13 residues. The V end was cut by 0 bases, the J end by 12 bases, with 9 bases between. The DNA for the CDR3 is TGCGCCAGCAGTGAGTCCGGCAGGGGACCCCTCCACTTT. The encoded protein is CASSESGRGPLHF.

Regarding this clone: Its ends do not fully match the called genes, so a read error is possible. This CDR3 is also generated by other DNA sequences in the sample. V usage is TRBV5-6 and J usage is TRBJ2-5; D ambiguous. The CDR3 consists of 15 residues. Germline CDR1 and CDR2: SGHDT and YYEEEE. The CDR3 bases are TGTGCCAGCAGCTTGCCCTCGGGTTACCAAGAGACCCAATACTTC. It is translated as CASSLPSGYQETQYF.

The chain combines TRBV5-4 with TRBJ2-7, with 13 bases fitting TRBD2. The DNA end is a closer match to TRBJ2-5, so the J assignment may be wrong. CDR1 and CDR2 from the germline V gene are SGHNT and YYREEE (reference sequence). This CDR3 spans 16 amino acids. The DNA for the CDR3 is TGTGCCAGCAGCAGGACTAGCGGGGGAACGCAAGAGACCCAGTACTTC. Its protein is CASSRTSGGTQETQYF.

As regards this clone: A read error may produce the germline difference seen at one junction end. The chain has TRBV10-3 and TRBJ1-1; no definite D call. Germline lookup yields CDR1 ENHRY and CDR2 SYGVKD. The CDR3 spans 13 residues. CDR3 DNA: TGTGCCCTCAGAAACAGCCTGAACACTGAAGCTTTCTTT. Its protein product is CALRNSLNTEAFF.

This clone was observed a handful of times. The V call is TRBV9, the J call TRBJ2-7; 8 bases fit TRBD1. There are 16 residues in the CDR3. The V segment lost 0 bases and the J segment 0 bases; nucleotides outside the gene matches: 5. Germline loops: CDR1 SGDLS, CDR2 YYNGEE. The CDR3 region is CASSVAGTGASYEQYF. In DNA form, the CDR3 reads TGTGCCAGCAGCGTAGCTGGGACAGGTGCCTCCTACGAGCAGTACTTC.

V is TRBV29-1 and J is TRBJ2-2, with D possibly TRBD1 on 5 matching bases. The CDR3 runs 13 residues. The germline V and J ends were trimmed by 3 bases and 7 bases, with 12 bases remaining between them. Germline assignment: CDR1 SQVTM and CDR2 ANQGSEA. The CDR3, as DNA: TGCAGCGTTGACTCAGGGCGAGACGGGGAGCTGTTTTTT. This codes for CSVDSGRDGELFF.

This rearrangement joins TRBV19 to TRBJ2-2, with 9 positions matching TRBD1. J was trimmed by 3 bases and V by 5 bases; bases with no gene match: 4. CDR3 length equals 15 residues. Germline V gives CDR1 LNHDA, CDR2 SQIVND (reference sequence). For the CDR3, the DNA is TGTGCCAGTAGTCCTGGACAGGGGCACACCGGGGAGCTGTTTTTT. This encodes CASSPGQGHTGELFF. Full variable domain (outside the CDR3, taken from reference TRBV19 and TRBJ2-2): DGGITQSPKYLFRKEGQNVTLSCEQNLNHDAMYWYRQDPGQGLRLIYYSQIVNDFQKGDIAEGYSVSREKKESFPLTVTSAQKNPTAFYLCASSPGQGHTGELFFGEGSRLTVL.

This chain links TRBV7-8 with TRBJ1-3; TRBD1 aligns across 7 bases. This CDR3 region has 16 residues. The junction had 5 bases not matched to a gene; V was cut back by 3 bases and J by 0 bases. Germline CDR1 reads SGHVS; CDR2 reads FQNEAQ. For the CDR3, the DNA is TGTGCCAGCAGCTTGGGACAGCCCCTCTCTGGAAACACCATATATTTT. It is translated as CASSLGQPLSGNTIYF.

J is TRBJ1-2 and V is TRBV6-5; unclear D gene. The CDR3 sequence is 14 residues long. Per germline, CDR1 MNHEY and CDR2 SVGAGI. The V gene lost 5 bases and the J gene lost 7 bases, with 17 bases spanning the gap. In DNA form, the CDR3 reads TGTGCCAGCAGTCCCGCCGAGATGTCCCGTGGCTACACCTTC. This gives the protein CASSPAEMSRGYTF.

CDR3 sequence (DNA): TGTGCCAGCAGCGCTACCCGGACCTCAAGCGGGCAGTACTTC. It encodes CASSATRTSSGQYF. The chain has TRBV7-2 and TRBJ2-7; tentative D call: TRBD2 (5 bases). This CDR3 comprises 14 residues. The ends were cut back, 5 bases at V and 9 bases at J, with 20 bases in the middle. Germline CDR1 and CDR2: SGHTA and FQGNSA.

The V gene is TRBV4-2, the J gene TRBJ1-4, with TRBD1 identical over 9 bases. V lost 6 bases and J lost 5; bases outside the gene matches: 4. The CDR3 contains 14 residues. Germline CDR1 reads LGHNA; CDR2 reads YNFKEQ. CDR3 bases: TGTGCCAGCAGGCCAGGACAGGGGAATGAAAAACTGTTTTTT. It specifies CASRPGQGNEKLFF.

The chain has TRBV7-2 and TRBJ2-5; 11 bases are a match to TRBD2. The CDR3 covers 15 residues. The J segment lost 4 bases and the V segment lost 3 bases, leaving 4 bases of the junction unmatched. CDR1 SGHTA and CDR2 FQGNSA come from the germline V gene. CDR3 amino acids: CASSFSGGAGETQYF. In DNA, the CDR3 is TGTGCCAGCAGCTTTAGCGGGGGGGCCGGAGAGACCCAGTACTTC.

The chain carries TRBV6-1 and TRBJ2-3, with D possibly being TRBD1 (5 bases). With 1 base removed from V and 1 base from J, the gap between germline ends came to 9 bases. In germline, CDR1 is MNHNS, CDR2 SASEGT. The CDR3 runs to 15 residues. Here the CDR3 DNA reads TGTGCCAGCAGTGAAGTTGTAGGGGGCACAGATACGCAGTATTTT. It yields the protein CASSEVVGGTDTQYF.

The rearrangement uses TRBV29-1 and TRBJ2-6, with 9 bases aligning to TRBD1. The germline CDR1 and CDR2 sequences are SQVTM and ANQGSEA. The CDR3 runs 16 residues. V lost 6 bases, J lost 0 bases, and 6 bases stayed unmatched. This chain's CDR3 is CSVQTGGDSGANVLTF. CDR3 coding DNA: TGCAGCGTGCAGACAGGGGGGGACTCTGGGGCCAACGTCCTGACTTTC.

The chain combines TRBV2 with TRBJ2-6; 8 bases are a match to TRBD1. The CDR3 covers 13 residues. The V gene end was trimmed by 6 bases and the J gene end by 10 bases; junction bases not matched to a gene: 5. Germline V gives CDR1 SNHLY, CDR2 FYNNEI. CDR3 bases: TGTGCCAGCAGCGGAGGGACAGGTAACGTCCTGACTTTC. This sequence encodes CASSGGTGNVLTF. Based on the CDR3 plus reference TRBV2 and TRBJ2-6, the full variable domain is EPEVTQTPSHQVTQMGQEVILRCVPISNHLYFYWYRQILGQKVEFLVSFYNNEISEKSEIFDDQFSVERPDGSNFTLKIRSTKLEDSAMYFCASSGGTGNVLTFGAGSRLTVL.

The V and J genes are TRBV30 and TRBJ2-3, with D possibly TRBD2 on 7 matching bases. This CDR3 contains 15 residues. Germline CDR1 and CDR2: GTSNPN and SVGIG (reference sequence). The V end lost 0 bases, the J end lost 4 bases, and 14 bases lay between the germline ends. In DNA form, the CDR3 reads TGTGCCTGGAGTGTAGGGGGGGTAAGGGCAGATACGCAGTATTTT. It codes for CAWSVGGVRADTQYF.

The V gene is TRBV30, the J gene TRBJ2-5; perhaps TRBD2 as D (6 bases). The CDR3 spans 13 residues. Germline V gives CDR1 GTSNPN, CDR2 SVGIG (reference sequence). V was clipped by 2 bases and J by 0 bases, with 7 bases between them. The CDR3 DNA reads TGTGCCTGGAGTAGCGGGTACCAAGAGACCCAGTACTTC. As protein: CAWSSGYQETQYF.

The rearrangement uses TRBV5-6 and TRBJ1-5; unclear D gene. This CDR3 is built from 14 residues. V was shortened by 1 base and J by 3 bases, with 8 bases between the two germline ends. Germline V gene lookup returns CDR1 SGHDT and CDR2 YYEEEE. The CDR3 coding sequence is TGTGCCAGCAGCTTGTGGCAGGTCAATCAGCCCCAGCATTTT. Translation gives CASSLWQVNQPQHF.

J is TRBJ2-5 and V is TRBV10-3; 16 nucleotides align to TRBD2. Germline lookup yields CDR1 ENHRY and CDR2 SYGVKD. The CDR3 contains 14 residues. Trimming took 10 bases from V and 3 from J; bases not matched to a gene: 2. CDR3: CATGTSGGEETQYF. DNA for the CDR3: TGTGCCACAGGGACTAGCGGGGGGGAAGAGACCCAGTACTTC.

This clone came up once. The chain recombines TRBV5-1 with TRBJ2-1, with 9 bases that match TRBD1. The germline V gene has CDR1 SGHRS and CDR2 YFSETQ. The CDR3 is 15 residues long. V was pared by 3 bases and J by 7 bases, with 8 bases of the junction left unmatched. In DNA form, the CDR3 reads TGCGCCAGCAGCTCCCTCGGGGACAGGGAGAATGAGCAGTTCTTC. It specifies CASSSLGDRENEQFF.

J is TRBJ2-1 and V is TRBV7-9; D is perhaps TRBD1 (5 bases). The CDR3 runs to 16 residues. Germline V gene data show CDR1 as SEHNR and CDR2 as FQNEAQ (reference sequence). In DNA form, the CDR3 reads TGTGTGTGGGCAGGGAAGACCTCCACCTCCTACAATGAGCAGTTCTTC. Translating it yields CVWAGKTSTSYNEQFF. The variable domain in full, with the rest retrieved from reference TRBV7-9 and TRBJ2-1, is DTGVSQNPRHKITKRGQNVTFRCDPISEHNRLYWYRQTLGQGPEFLTYFQNEAQLEKSRLLSDRFSAERPKGSFSTLEIQRTEQGDSAMYLCVWAGKTSTSYNEQFFGPGTRLTVL.

The chain carries TRBV2 and TRBJ2-5, with D perhaps TRBD2 (5 bases). Germline V gene sequence: CDR1 SNHLY, CDR2 FYNNEI. The CDR3 spans 11 residues. V lost 7 bases and J 5 bases, leaving 8 bases between the germline ends. CDR3 sequence reads: CASIRGETQYF. In DNA form, the CDR3 reads TGTGCCAGCATAAGAGGGGAGACCCAGTACTTC.

V is TRBV5-1 and J is TRBJ1-1; 7 nucleotides match TRBD1. Looked up from germline, CDR1 is SGHRS and CDR2 is YFSETQ. CDR3 length: 15 residues. J gave up 5 bases and V 3 bases, and 10 bases lay outside the gene matches. In DNA, the CDR3 is TGCGCCAGCAGCTCTGGAACAGGGGCGCCTACTGAAGCTTTCTTT. This translates into CASSSGTGAPTEAFF.

The J gene is TRBJ2-7, the V gene TRBV4-1, with a tentative D call TRBD1 (5 bases). Germline V gene sequence: CDR1 MGHRA, CDR2 YSYEKL. The CDR3 runs to 18 residues. The V and J ends lost 0 bases and 4 bases respectively, with 22 bases between them. CDR3 sequence reads: CASSQDTSQGKSSYEQYF. The CDR3, as DNA: TGCGCCAGCAGCCAAGACACTTCCCAGGGTAAATCTAGTTACGAGCAGTACTTC.

The chain combines TRBV6-5 with TRBJ1-2, with TRBD1 matching over 7 bases. J lost 0 bases, V lost 2 bases, and 0 bases had no gene match. The CDR3 consists of 14 residues. Germline V gene data show CDR1 as MNHEY and CDR2 as SVGAGI. The CDR3 loop is CASSYGQANYGYTF. The DNA of the CDR3 is TGTGCCAGCAGTTACGGACAGGCTAACTATGGCTACACCTTC.

This rearrangement joins TRBV28 to TRBJ1-2; weak D call: TRBD1 (6 bases). Germline V gives CDR1 MDHEN, CDR2 SYDVKM. The V end was cut by 5 bases, the J end by 3 bases, with 10 bases between. The CDR3 runs 13 residues. The CDR3 loop reads CASSPGTYYGYTF. CDR3 DNA: TGTGCCAGCAGTCCGGGGACATACTATGGCTACACCTTC.

The V and J genes are TRBV11-3 and TRBJ2-1; 9 nucleotides agree with TRBD1. The germline gives CDR1 SGHNT, CDR2 YENEEA. The CDR3 runs to 17 residues. V dropped 5 bases and J dropped 1; count of bases not matched to a gene: 9. Here the CDR3 reads CASSLGQGSSSYNEQFF. The CDR3 DNA is TGTGCCAGCAGCCTCGGACAGGGGTCCTCATCCTACAATGAGCAGTTCTTC.

In its sample, this clone was seen a few times. The rearrangement uses TRBV6-6 and TRBJ1-1, with D possibly matching TRBD1 (6 bases). CDR1 is MNHNY, CDR2 SVGAGI, per germline (reference sequence). The ends were cut back, 5 bases at V and 1 base at J, with 11 bases in the middle. This CDR3 has 14 amino acids. The CDR3 coding sequence is TGTGCCAGCAGTCCCGGGACATCGAACACTGAAGCTTTCTTT. This translates into CASSPGTSNTEAFF.

This rearrangement joins TRBV7-2 to TRBJ2-7; TRBD1 agrees at 8 bases. V lost 3 bases, J lost 3 bases, and 7 bases stayed unmatched. CDR3 length: 15 residues. Germline V gene sequence: CDR1 SGHTA, CDR2 FQGNSA. CDR3 in amino acids: CASSFYRGISYEQYF. The CDR3 bases are TGTGCCAGCAGCTTTTACAGGGGGATTAGCTACGAGCAGTACTTC.